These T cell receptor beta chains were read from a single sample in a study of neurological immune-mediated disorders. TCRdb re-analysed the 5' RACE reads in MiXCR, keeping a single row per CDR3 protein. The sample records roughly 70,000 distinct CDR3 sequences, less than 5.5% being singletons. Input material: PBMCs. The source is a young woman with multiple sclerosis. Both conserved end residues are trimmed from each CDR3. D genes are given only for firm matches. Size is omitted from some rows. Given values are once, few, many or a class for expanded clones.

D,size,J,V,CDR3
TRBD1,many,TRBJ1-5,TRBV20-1,SASGQGFSNQPQN
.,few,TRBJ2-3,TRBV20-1,SARATDTQY
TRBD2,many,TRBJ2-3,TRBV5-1,ASSPQSTSADTQY
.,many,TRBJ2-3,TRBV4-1,ASSQDWRNPADTQY
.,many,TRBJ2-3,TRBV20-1,KLPTDTQY
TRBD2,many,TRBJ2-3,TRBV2,ASSESRGESDTQY
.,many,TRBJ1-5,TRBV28,ASSEDRPSNQPQN
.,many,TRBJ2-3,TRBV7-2,ASSSMNPPTTDTQY
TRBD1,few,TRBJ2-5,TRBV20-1,SASDRGRGETQY
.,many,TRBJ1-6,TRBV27,ASSLGRPNSPLH
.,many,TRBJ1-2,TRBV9,ASSGDGRSPGYT
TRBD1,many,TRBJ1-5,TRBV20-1,SARRSGQGFTGNQPQH
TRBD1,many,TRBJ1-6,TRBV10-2,ASRDRYNSPLN
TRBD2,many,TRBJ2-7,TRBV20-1,SARDLERGLYEQY
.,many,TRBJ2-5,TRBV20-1,SAGLVETQY
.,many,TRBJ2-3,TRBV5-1,ASGRGDGTDTQY
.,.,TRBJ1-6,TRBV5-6,ASSQGLPSPLN
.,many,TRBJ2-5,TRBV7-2,ASSPLKPSETQY